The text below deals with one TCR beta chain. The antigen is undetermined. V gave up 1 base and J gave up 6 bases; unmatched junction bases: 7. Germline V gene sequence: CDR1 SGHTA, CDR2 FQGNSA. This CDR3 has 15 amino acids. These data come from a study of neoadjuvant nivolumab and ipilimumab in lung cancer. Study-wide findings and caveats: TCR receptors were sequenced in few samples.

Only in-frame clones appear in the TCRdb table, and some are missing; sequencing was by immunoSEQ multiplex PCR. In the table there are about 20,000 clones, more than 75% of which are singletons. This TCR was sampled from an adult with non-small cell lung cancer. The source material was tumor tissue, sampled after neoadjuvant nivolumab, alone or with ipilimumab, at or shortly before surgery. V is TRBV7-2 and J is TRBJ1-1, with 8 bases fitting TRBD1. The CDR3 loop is CASSLVQGVVAEAFF. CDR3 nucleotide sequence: TGTGCCAGCAGCTTAGTACAGGGGGTGGTGGCTGAAGCTTTCTTT.